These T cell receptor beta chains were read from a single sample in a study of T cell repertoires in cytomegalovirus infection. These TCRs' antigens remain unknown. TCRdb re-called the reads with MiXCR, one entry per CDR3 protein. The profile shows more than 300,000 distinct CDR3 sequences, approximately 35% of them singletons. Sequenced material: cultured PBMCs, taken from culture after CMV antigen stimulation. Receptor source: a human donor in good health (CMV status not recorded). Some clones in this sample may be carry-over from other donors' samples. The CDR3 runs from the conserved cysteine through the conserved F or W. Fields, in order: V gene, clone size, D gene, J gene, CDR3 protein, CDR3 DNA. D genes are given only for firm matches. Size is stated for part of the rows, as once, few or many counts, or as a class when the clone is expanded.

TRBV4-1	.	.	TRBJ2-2	CASSQRDPIFVGELFF	TGCGCCAGCAGCCAACGGGACCCTATATTCGTAGGGGAGCTGTTTTTT
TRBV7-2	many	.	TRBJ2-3	CASSSATRGGRQYF	TGTGCCAGCAGCTCGGCCACTAGAGGGGGGAGGCAGTATTTT
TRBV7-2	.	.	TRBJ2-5	CASTPTPTRETQYF	TGTGCCAGCACTCCCACCCCCACGCGGGAGACCCAGTACTTC
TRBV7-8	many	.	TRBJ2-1	CASSLVEGAVDEQFF	TGTGCCAGCAGCTTAGTTGAAGGAGCGGTCGATGAGCAGTTCTTC
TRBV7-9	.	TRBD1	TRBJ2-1	CASSGGQGKRANEQFF	TGTGCCAGCAGCGGGGGACAGGGAAAGAGGGCGAATGAGCAGTTCTTC
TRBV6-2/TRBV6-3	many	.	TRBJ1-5	CASSYRVLAAGSNQPQHF	TGTGCCAGCAGTTACCGGGTCCTAGCGGCGGGAAGCAATCAGCCCCAGCATTTT
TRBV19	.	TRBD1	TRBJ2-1	CASSTARPGGVTGGYNEQFF	TGTGCCAGTAGTACAGCCCGCCCAGGGGGAGTCACAGGGGGCTACAATGAGCAGTTCTTC
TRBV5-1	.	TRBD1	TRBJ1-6	CASSSRTGNSPLHF	TGCGCCAGCAGCTCGAGGACAGGGAATTCACCCCTCCACTTT
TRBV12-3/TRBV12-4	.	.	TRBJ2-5	CASSMGLSGTQYF	TGTGCCAGCAGCATGGGACTTTCGGGGACCCAGTACTTC
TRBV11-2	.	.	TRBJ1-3	CASSQVDRTTIYF	TGTGCCAGCAGCCAAGTAGACAGAACCACCATATATTTT
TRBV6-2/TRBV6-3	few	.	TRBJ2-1	CASSYGDLAEFF	TGTGCCAGCAGTTACGGTGACTTAGCTGAGTTCTTC
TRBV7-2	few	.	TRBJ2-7	CASSLVSGGGREQYF	TGTGCCAGCAGCTTAGTTTCAGGGGGGGGAAGAGAGCAGTACTTC
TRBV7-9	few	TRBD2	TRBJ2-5	CASSSPGTSGSRETQYF	TGTGCCAGCAGCTCACCTGGGACTAGCGGGAGTCGAGAGACCCAGTACTTC
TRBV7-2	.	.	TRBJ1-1	CASSLAPRGSTAEAFF	TGTGCCAGCAGCTTAGCCCCCCGGGGAAGCACGGCTGAAGCTTTCTTT
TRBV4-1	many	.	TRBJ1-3	CASSLQLPRSGNTIYF	TGCGCCAGCAGCCTACAGCTTCCTCGCTCTGGAAACACCATATATTTT
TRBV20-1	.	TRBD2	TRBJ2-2	CSARTSGRGTGELFF	TGCAGTGCAAGGACTAGCGGGAGGGGTACCGGGGAGCTGTTTTTT
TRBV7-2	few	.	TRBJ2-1	CASSLVLLSEQFF	TGTGCCAGCAGCTTAGTACTGTTAAGTGAGCAGTTCTTC